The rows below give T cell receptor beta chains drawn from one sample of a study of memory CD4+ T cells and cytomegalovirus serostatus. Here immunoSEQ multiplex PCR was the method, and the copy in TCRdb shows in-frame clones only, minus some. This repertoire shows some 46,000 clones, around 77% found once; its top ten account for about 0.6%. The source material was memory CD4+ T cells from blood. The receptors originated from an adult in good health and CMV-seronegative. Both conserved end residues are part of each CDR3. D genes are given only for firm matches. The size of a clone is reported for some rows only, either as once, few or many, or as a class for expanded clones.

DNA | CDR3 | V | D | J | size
TGTGCCAGCAGCTTGGGGATGGCTAGCGGGTACAATGAGCAGTTCTTC | CASSLGMASGYNEQFF | TRBV5-8 | TRBD2 | TRBJ2-1 | -
TGTGCCAGCAGGAGAGCAAGGGGCCCCAATGAGCAGTTCTTC | CASRRARGPNEQFF | TRBV6-5 | - | TRBJ2-1 | -
TGTGCCAGCAGCTTAAATCAAGAGACCCAGTACTTC | CASSLNQETQYF | TRBV7-9 | - | TRBJ2-5 | -
TGTGCCAGCAGTTTAGGGGTGACTGAAGCTTTCTTT | CASSLGVTEAFF | TRBV2 | - | TRBJ1-1 | few
TGTGCCTGGAGTGACCCTCGCCGGACGTCTAACTATGGCTACACCTTC | CAWSDPRRTSNYGYTF | TRBV30 | - | TRBJ1-2 | -
TGCGCCAGCAGCTTGGCCGCGGACAGCCCTAACTATGGCTACACCTTC | CASSLAADSPNYGYTF | TRBV5-1 | - | TRBJ1-2 | -
TGTGCCACCAGGTTAGGAAGGGACACCGGGGAGCTGTTTTTT | CATRLGRDTGELFF | TRBV15 | - | TRBJ2-2 | -
TGTGCCAGCAGCTTAGGGGTGGGGAGCGGCTATGGCTACACCTTC | CASSLGVGSGYGYTF | TRBV7-2 | - | TRBJ1-2 | -
TGTGCCAGCAGCTTAGATGGGGTAGCGGGAGAGACCCAGTACTTC | CASSLDGVAGETQYF | TRBV11-2 | TRBD2 | TRBJ2-5 | -
TGTGCCAGCAGCCAACGACAGGCAAAGGGTGAAAAACTGTTTTTT | CASSQRQAKGEKLFF | TRBV14 | - | TRBJ1-4 | few
TGTGCCAGCAAGACCAGTTCCAGCTCCTATAATTCACCCCTCCACTTT | CASKTSSSSYNSPLHF | TRBV2 | - | TRBJ1-6 | -
TGTGCCAGCAGCCCCGACCCCATAAGCTCCTACGAGCAGTACTTC | CASSPDPISSYEQYF | TRBV7-2 | - | TRBJ2-7 | -
TGTGCCACCAGCAGAGATCAGAGGAACACTGAAGCTTTCTTT | CATSRDQRNTEAFF | TRBV15 | - | TRBJ1-1 | -
TGTGCCAGCAGCTTGGACCTAGCGGGGGCTGCTGGGGAGCTGTTTTTT | CASSLDLAGAAGELFF | TRBV5-4 | TRBD2 | TRBJ2-2 | few
TGTGCCAGTAGCCCCCGGAATTGGGGGAGGAACGAGCAGTACTTC | CASSPRNWGRNEQYF | TRBV19 | - | TRBJ2-7 | -
TGCGCCAGCAGCTTGGGGGGGAATCAAGAGACCCAGTACTTC | CASSLGGNQETQYF | TRBV5-1 | - | TRBJ2-5 | -
TGTGCCAGCAGCGAGACAAGTAACACTGAAGCTTTCTTT | CASSETSNTEAFF | TRBV7-2 | - | TRBJ1-1 | few
TGCGCCAGCAGATATGGCAGGAACACTGAAGCTTTCTTT | CASRYGRNTEAFF | TRBV5-1 | - | TRBJ1-1 | -
TGTGCCAGTAGTGAACAGGGTCTAGCTGGAAACACCATATATTTT | CASSEQGLAGNTIYF | TRBV19 | - | TRBJ1-3 | -
TGTGCCAGCAGCTTGTTTGGGGGGCGCGGGGTCACTGAAGCTTTCTTT | CASSLFGGRGVTEAFF | TRBV5-6 | - | TRBJ1-1 | -
TGTGCCAGCAGCAAAGAGGGGACAGGTTGTAACACCGGGGAGCTGTTTTTT | CASSKEGTGCNTGELFF | TRBV21-1 | - | TRBJ2-2 | -
TGTGCCAGCAGCTTAGATATTAAAGAGACCCAGTACTTC | CASSLDIKETQYF | TRBV11-2 | - | TRBJ2-5 | -
TGTGCCAGCAGTGTTCTAGCGGGGGGGCCGGGCGAGCAGTACTTC | CASSVLAGGPGEQYF | TRBV28 | TRBD2 | TRBJ2-7 | -
TGTGCCAGCAGCCATTACTCACAGGGAGGAGATGAAAAACTGTTTTTT | CASSHYSQGGDEKLFF | TRBV4-2 | - | TRBJ1-4 | -
TGTGCCAGCAGCTTAGGGCCGGGACAGGGAAGTAACTATGGCTACACCTTC | CASSLGPGQGSNYGYTF | TRBV7-2 | TRBD1 | TRBJ1-2 | -
TGTGCCACCCGGGACAGGGGAGGCACAGATACGCAGTATTTT | CATRDRGGTDTQYF | TRBV10-3 | TRBD1 | TRBJ2-3 | -